Below, one T cell receptor (beta chain) is given with its context. This record belongs to a study of blood T cell repertoires in COVID-19. Using immunoSEQ multiplex PCR, the repertoire was profiled, and TCRdb retains in-frame clones only, with some absent. The sample comprises about 210,000 clones, approximately 81% of which are singletons, and about 8.9% rests with the top ten. The V end lost 4 bases, the J end lost 5 bases, and 23 bases lay between the germline ends. CDR1 and CDR2 from the germline V gene are SGHTA and FQGTGA. The CDR3 totals 18 residues. The sequence derives from a woman between 45 and 60 years old with acute COVID-19. Sequencing was carried out using PBMCs or T cells enriched from blood (not recorded which). V and J are TRBV7-3 and TRBJ1-4; no definite D call. The CDR3 DNA sequence: TGTGCCAGCAGCTCCCTGACTACGACGGGAGCGTTCAATGAAAAACTGTTTTTT. Translation: CASSSLTTTGAFNEKLFF.